This T cell receptor (beta chain) was observed in a study of T-cell memory formation after mild COVID-19. CDR3 length equals 13 residues. Germline values: CDR1 SGHAT, CDR2 FQNNGV. Trimming took 4 bases from V and 4 from J; bases not matched to a gene: 1. UMIs and sample barcodes were carried by the TCR alpha and TCR beta cDNA libraries that 5'RACE produced using constant-segment primers. TCRdb re-analysed the 5' RACE reads in MiXCR, keeping a single row per CDR3 protein. The sample carries a few hundred thousand distinct CDR3 sequences, 19% recorded once. The chain carries TRBV11-2 and TRBJ2-1; 7 bases are shared with TRBD1. The clonotype was recovered from a man aged 18 to 35 who had mild COVID-19 (a few samples of this study predate the infection). Cell type and time point are not known. Sequenced: PBMCs or a T cell subset sorted from them (not recorded which). This CDR3 is CASSWDSYNEQFF. CDR3 nucleotides: TGTGCCAGCAGCTGGGACAGTTACAATGAGCAGTTCTTC.